The 6 T cell receptor beta chains listed next were all sequenced from one sample in a study of human T cells and chemical hapten exposure. Time point of the sample: pre-sensitization, week 0. Treatment here: therapeutic diphenylcyclopropenone sensitization with weekly scalp DPC. TCRdb reanalysed the RACE reads using MiXCR and keeps one entry per CDR3 protein. The top ten clones hold around 1.2% of a sample with under 300,000 distinct CDR3 sequences, around 7% of them seen once. This specimen was whole blood, taken in connection with sensitization to the hapten diphenylcyclopropenone (DPC). These receptors were taken from a man in his late teens or twenties with alopecia areata. Some clones in this sample may be carry-over from other donors' samples.

This clonotype showed up just a few times. This chain connects TRBV20-1 to TRBJ2-7; D gene ambiguous. The CDR3 spans 13 residues. Between the trimmed V and J ends, which lost 0 bases and 0 bases, there was a span of 6 bases. CDR1 and CDR2 from the germline V gene are DFQATT and SNEGSKA (reference sequence). CDR3 sequence (DNA): TGCAGTGCTAGAGATGGCAGCTCCTACGAGCAGTACGTC. Protein: CSARDGSSYEQYV.

This clonotype was seen repeatedly, ten times or more. This rearrangement joins TRBV5-1 to TRBJ1-5; D is uncertain. Germline V gene lookup returns CDR1 SGHRS and CDR2 YFSETQ. The CDR3 is 15 amino acids. V shed 0 bases and J shed 5 bases, with 12 bases lying between them. CDR3 residues: CASSLGPQSDQPQHF. For the CDR3, the DNA is TGCGCCAGCAGCTTGGGGCCCCAATCGGATCAGCCCCAGCATTTT.

In this sample, this clonotype turned up many times. V is TRBV20-1 and J is TRBJ1-5; D perhaps matches TRBD1 (5 bases). The germline V and J ends were trimmed by 3 bases and 4 bases, with 10 bases remaining between them. Germline V lookup: CDR1 DFQATT, CDR2 SNEGSKA (reference sequence). The CDR3 covers 13 residues. DNA of the CDR3: TGCAGTGCTAGGAAAAGGGGAAATCAGCCCCAGCATTTT. Encoded protein: CSARKRGNQPQHF.

This clonotype was counted between two and nine times. This chain joins TRBV5-1 and TRBJ1-2; D unresolved. The CDR3 has 13 residues. Trimming shortened V by 2 bases and J by 4 bases, and 9 bases separated the two germline ends. Germline lookup yields CDR1 SGHRS and CDR2 YFSETQ. CDR3 protein: CASSFEQSYGYTF. DNA of the CDR3: TGCGCCAGCAGCTTCGAGCAGTCCTATGGCTACACCTTC.

The chain recombines TRBV20-1 with TRBJ2-2; D may be TRBD2 (5 bases). V gave up 3 bases and J gave up 6 bases, with 14 bases separating them. CDR3 length: 14 residues. Germline lookup yields CDR1 DFQATT and CDR2 SNEGSKA (reference sequence). The CDR3 is CSASRRRGSGELFF. CDR3 sequence (DNA): TGCAGTGCTAGTCGGCGCCGGGGTTCCGGGGAGCTGTTTTTT.

The CDR3 region is CASSQGPYAEQYF. DNA of the CDR3: TGTGCCAGCAGCCAAGGGCCCTACGCAGAGCAGTACTTC. This chain joins TRBV3-1 and TRBJ2-7; D is uncertain. The CDR3 is 13 residues long. Germline V gene lookup returns CDR1 LGHDT and CDR2 YNNKEL (reference sequence). Trimming stripped 1 base from V and 7 bases from J, with 11 bases between.